The rows below give T cell receptor beta chains drawn from one sample of a study of CD8+ T cells in alopecia areata. Here immunoSEQ multiplex PCR was the method, and the copy in TCRdb shows in-frame clones only, minus some. The sample consists of about 120,000 clones, around 50% of them appearing once. Sequenced material: CD8+ T cells sorted from blood, taken at week 24, from a patient treated with tofacitinib. These receptors were obtained from a human donor with alopecia areata. CDR3s include the opening cysteine and the closing phenylalanine or tryptophan. D genes are given only for firm matches. Some rows have no size entry. The others give once, few or many, or a class for an expanded clone.

size	D	V	J	CDR3	DNA
few	.	TRBV29-1	TRBJ1-2	CSVEAEGVNGGYTF	TGCAGCGTTGAAGCCGAGGGGGTTAACGGGGGCTACACCTTC
few	TRBD1	TRBV14	TRBJ1-2	CASSQFRLGQDPNYGYTF	TGTGCCAGCAGCCAATTCCGCTTGGGACAGGATCCTAACTATGGCTACACCTTC
.	TRBD1	TRBV2	TRBJ2-7	CASSPTGGFHEQYF	TGTGCCAGCAGTCCGACAGGGGGCTTCCACGAGCAGTACTTC
.	TRBD2	TRBV7-8	TRBJ2-1	CASSLNRFSGGSSYNEQFF	TGTGCCAGCAGCTTAAATCGGTTCAGCGGGGGAAGCTCCTACAATGAGCAGTTCTTC
few	.	TRBV7-6	TRBJ2-1	CASSLRLRLGSYNEQFF	TGTGCCAGCAGCCTCCGCCTAAGACTGGGCTCCTACAATGAGCAGTTCTTC
.	.	TRBV27	TRBJ2-2	CASIGSLAGELFF	TGTGCCAGCATCGGATCACTGGCTGGGGAGCTGTTTTTT
.	TRBD2	TRBV15	TRBJ2-5	CATRPEPASGRQETQYF	TGTGCCACCAGACCTGAGCCGGCTAGCGGAAGGCAAGAGACCCAGTACTTC
.	TRBD1	TRBV30	TRBJ1-2	CAWAPNRGPPYGYTF	TGTGCCTGGGCTCCAAACAGGGGGCCACCCTATGGCTACACCTTC
.	TRBD1	TRBV6-6	TRBJ1-2	CASSYSNPGGDGYTF	TGTGCCAGCAGTTACTCGAATCCAGGGGGGGATGGCTACACCTTC
few	.	TRBV6-6	TRBJ2-3	CASSYISEFTDTQYF	TGTGCCAGCAGTTACATTTCGGAGTTCACAGATACGCAGTATTTT
.	.	TRBV4-1	TRBJ1-2	CASSQPRTGGRDGYTF	TGCGCCAGCAGCCAGCCCAGGACGGGGGGACGGGATGGCTACACCTTC
many	TRBD2	TRBV7-3	TRBJ2-2	CASSPGTSGASGELFF	TGTGCCAGCAGCCCAGGGACTAGCGGTGCGTCCGGGGAGCTGTTTTTT
.	.	TRBV5-1	TRBJ1-1	CASSLGAGTEAFF	TGCGCCAGCAGCTTGGGGGCAGGGACTGAAGCTTTCTTT
.	.	TRBV7-7	TRBJ2-1	CASSLGGPYNEQFF	TGTGCTAGCAGCTTAGGGGGTCCCTACAATGAGCAGTTCTTC
once	.	TRBV5-1	TRBJ1-2	CASSPTGPSDYGYTF	TGCGCCAGCAGCCCTACAGGGCCCTCCGACTATGGCTACACCTTC
.	TRBD2	TRBV27	TRBJ2-3	CASSERGATDTQYF	TGTGCCAGCAGCGAGCGGGGGGCCACAGATACGCAGTATTTT
.	TRBD1	TRBV2	TRBJ2-7	CASSGDRASYEQYF	TGTGCCAGCAGTGGAGACAGGGCCTCCTACGAGCAGTACTTC
.	.	TRBV29-1	TRBJ1-2	CSVQDPSNYGYTF	TGCAGCGTTCAGGACCCGTCTAACTATGGCTACACCTTC
few	.	TRBV11-2	TRBJ2-3	CASSNGRGGDEVDTQYF	TGTGCCAGCAGCAACGGTCGGGGAGGAGACGAGGTAGATACGCAGTATTTT
.	.	TRBV5-6	TRBJ1-2	CASSFVAGYTF	TGTGCCAGCAGCTTCGTGGCTGGCTACACCTTC
.	.	TRBV7-9	TRBJ2-7	CASSSGTFSSYEQYF	TGTGCCAGCAGCTCCGGGACTTTTAGCTCCTACGAGCAGTACTTC
.	.	TRBV13	TRBJ2-3	CASSDGQRTDTQYF	TGTGCCAGCAGCGACGGACAGCGCACAGATACGCAGTATTTT
few	.	TRBV5-1	TRBJ2-7	CASSFPGSYEQYF	TGCGCCAGCAGCTTCCCAGGTTCCTACGAGCAGTACTTC
.	.	TRBV7-9	TRBJ1-1	CASSFQQNTEAFF	TGTGCCAGCAGCTTCCAGCAAAACACTGAAGCTTTCTTT
few	TRBD1	TRBV13	TRBJ1-1	CASSSHGTGLEAFF	TGTGCCAGCAGCTCCCACGGGACAGGGCTTGAAGCTTTCTTT
.	TRBD1	TRBV2	TRBJ1-5	CASSDPRGGNQLQHF	TGTGCCAGCAGTGACCCCAGGGGGGGCAATCAGCTCCAGCATTTT
.	TRBD2	TRBV11-2	TRBJ2-3	CASSLAAGRSTDTQYF	TGTGCCAGCAGCTTAGCAGCGGGGAGAAGCACAGATACGCAGTATTTT
.	.	TRBV13	TRBJ1-5	CASSFGPNQPQHF	TGTGCCAGCAGCTTTGGACCGAATCAGCCCCAGCATTTT
.	.	TRBV6-1	TRBJ2-6	CASEDSSSGANVLTF	TGTGCCAGCGAAGACTCAAGCTCTGGGGCCAACGTCCTGACTTTC
.	TRBD2	TRBV6-5	TRBJ2-1	CASRLNSGGPNEQFF	TGTGCCAGCAGACTTAATAGCGGGGGGCCCAATGAGCAGTTCTTC